This T cell receptor beta chain emerged from a study of cytomegalovirus exposure and HLA in healthy donors. Study-level results: One later analysis reportedly identified an Asian-associated ancestry cluster that showed fewer N-insertions than the approximately 700-donor mean.

There are 15 residues in the CDR3. Between the trimmed V and J ends, which lost 5 bases and 0 bases, there was a span of 12 bases. The germline gives CDR1 MNHEY, CDR2 SMNVEV (reference sequence). Points on this clone: Antigen unknown.

It was with 60 Vbeta and 13 Jbeta primers that the PCR ran. Profiling relied on immunoSEQ multiplex PCR, and the TCRdb table lists in-frame clones only, not all of them. The profile shows 140,000 or so clones, approximately 79% of them singletons. The material sequenced was PBMCs. V is TRBV27 and J is TRBJ2-3; no firm D call. The TCR was taken from a female donor in good health and CMV-seronegative. Here the CDR3 DNA reads TGTGCCAGCAGTCCCATAGCCGAAAGCACAGATACGCAGTATTTT. This gives the protein CASSPIAESTDTQYF.